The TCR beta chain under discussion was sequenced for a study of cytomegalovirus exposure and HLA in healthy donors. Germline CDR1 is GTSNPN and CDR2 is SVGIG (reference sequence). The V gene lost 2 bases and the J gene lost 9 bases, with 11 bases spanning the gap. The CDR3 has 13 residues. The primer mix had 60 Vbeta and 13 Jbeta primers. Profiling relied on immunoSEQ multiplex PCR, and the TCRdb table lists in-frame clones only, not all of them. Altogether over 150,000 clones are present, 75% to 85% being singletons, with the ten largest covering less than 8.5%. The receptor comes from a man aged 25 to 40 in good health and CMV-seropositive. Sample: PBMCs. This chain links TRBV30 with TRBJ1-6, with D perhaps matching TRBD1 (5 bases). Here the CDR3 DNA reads TGTGCCTGGAGTAGGCAGGGAGGTTCACCCCTCCACTTT. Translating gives CAWSRQGGSPLHF.